The 23 T cell receptor beta chains below were found in one sample sequenced in a study of T cell changes during pregnancy in multiple sclerosis. Clones were sequenced by immunoSEQ multiplex PCR, and TCRdb holds only the in-frame ones, with some missing. The table records 55,000 or so clones, approximately 92% of them present only once. Material: CD4+ T cells from peripheral blood mononuclear cells, obtained after pregnancy. The receptor set was obtained from a female donor in good health, enrolled as a control in a pregnancy study.

This clone was seen just once. V and J are TRBV5-1 and TRBJ2-1, with 11 bases matching TRBD2. The junction had 7 bases not matched to a gene; V was cut back by 2 bases and J by 9 bases. This CDR3 region has 15 residues. CDR1 and CDR2 from the germline V gene are SGHRS and YFSETQ. CDR3 bases: TGCGCCAGCAGCTTAGTAGCGGGGGGGTATGGTGAGCAGTTCTTC. Translating gives CASSLVAGGYGEQFF.

The rearrangement joins TRBV28 to TRBJ2-5, with D perhaps TRBD1 (6 bases). Per germline, CDR1 MDHEN and CDR2 SYDVKM. This CDR3 has 13 amino acids. With 6 bases removed from V and 5 bases from J, the gap between germline ends came to 13 bases. The CDR3 protein is CASRSGVLETQYF. The CDR3 bases are TGTGCCAGCAGGTCAGGGGTGTTGGAGACCCAGTACTTC.

The genes are TRBV2 and TRBJ2-1; the D call may be TRBD1 or TRBD2 (5 bases each). The CDR3 length is 13 residues. Germline lookup yields CDR1 SNHLY and CDR2 FYNNEI. V was shortened by 10 bases and J by 4 bases, with 14 bases between the two germline ends. The CDR3 region has the DNA TGTGCCACCAGAGGGGCAGCTTACAATGAGCAGTTCTTC. It specifies CATRGAAYNEQFF.

This chain uses TRBV11-1 with TRBJ2-7, with 8 positions matching TRBD1. V shed 5 bases and J 4 bases; nucleotides not matched to a gene: 13. From germline, CDR1 is SGHAT and CDR2 FQDESV (reference sequence). The CDR3 length is 16 residues. CDR3 coding DNA: TGTGCCAGCAGCCGGGCACCGGGACAGGCGAATTACGAGCAGTACTTC. Translating gives CASSRAPGQANYEQYF.

This clone was detected only once. The V call is TRBV19, the J call TRBJ1-5; D gene ambiguous. The CDR3 totals 13 residues. Germline V gene lookup returns CDR1 LNHDA and CDR2 SQIVND (reference sequence). V was pared by 1 base and J by 9 bases, with 10 bases between. Here the CDR3 DNA reads TGTGCCAGTAGTATAGGCGGTATCAGGCCCCAGCATTTT. Its protein is CASSIGGIRPQHF.

The gene calls are TRBV7-2 and TRBJ2-3; D call uncertain. CDR3 length: 16 residues. Trimming cost V 2 bases and J 0 bases, with 12 bases left between them. CDR1 and CDR2 (germline): SGHTA, FQGNSA. The CDR3 nucleotides are TGTGCCAGCAGCTTATGGCATATGAGGAGCACAGATACGCAGTATTTT. Its protein product is CASSLWHMRSTDTQYF.

The chain employs TRBV7-2 and TRBJ1-1; a weak D match, TRBD1 (5 bases). The CDR3 length is 15 residues. V was cut by 5 bases and J by 1 base, with 14 bases left in between. Per the germline V gene, CDR1 is SGHTA and CDR2 is FQGNSA. CDR3: CASSPRDFWNTEAFF. CDR3 bases: TGTGCCAGCAGCCCGCGGGACTTCTGGAACACTGAAGCTTTCTTT. The entire variable domain, with the rest obtained from reference TRBV7-2 and TRBJ1-1, is as follows: GAGVSQSPSNKVTEKGKDVELRCDPISGHTALYWYRQSLGQGLEFLIYFQGNSAPDKSGLPSDRFSAERTGGSVSTLTIQRTQQEDSAVYLCASSPRDFWNTEAFFGQGTRLTVV.

The V call is TRBV7-6, the J call TRBJ1-2, with 8 bases lining up with TRBD1. This CDR3 is 14 amino acids long. V trimming: 2 bases; J trimming: 4 bases; junction bases outside the gene matches: 3. Germline assignment: CDR1 SGHVS and CDR2 FNYEAQ. The CDR3 bases are TGTGCCAGCAGCTTACAGGGGGCCTTCTATGGCTACACCTTC. It codes for CASSLQGAFYGYTF.

This sequence joins TRBV28 and TRBJ2-7, with D unclear. CDR3 size: 16 residues. V lost 2 bases and J lost 0, with 14 bases in between. Germline loops: CDR1 MDHEN, CDR2 SYDVKM. CDR3 sequence: CASSLNFQVNSYEQYF. The CDR3 region has the DNA TGTGCCAGCAGTTTAAATTTCCAGGTGAACTCCTACGAGCAGTACTTC.

This clone has a single count. The chain employs TRBV15 and TRBJ2-3, with 9 bases lining up with TRBD1. The germline V gene has CDR1 LNHNV and CDR2 YYDKDF (reference sequence). V trimming: 3 bases; J trimming: 5 bases; junction bases outside the gene matches: 0. The CDR3 has 13 amino acids. The CDR3 nucleotides read TGTGCCACCAGCAGGGACAGGGGAGATACGCAGTATTTT. Protein: CATSRDRGDTQYF.

V usage is TRBV9 and J usage is TRBJ1-2; perhaps TRBD1 as D (5 bases). Per the germline V gene, CDR1 is SGDLS and CDR2 is YYNGEE. Trimming removed 3 bases at V and 4 bases at J, with 10 bases between. This CDR3 is built from 13 residues. The CDR3 DNA is TGTGCCAGCAGCGAAGCGACAGTCTATGGCTACACCTTC. This translates into CASSEATVYGYTF.

This chain connects TRBV10-3 to TRBJ1-2, with D unclear. V was trimmed by 2 bases and J by 7 bases, leaving 14 bases between them. The germline CDR1 and CDR2 sequences are ENHRY and SYGVKD. The CDR3 is 14 residues long. The CDR3 sequence: CAISEGRGFGGYTF. CDR3 bases: TGTGCCATCAGTGAGGGGCGGGGTTTCGGTGGCTACACCTTC.

This chain connects TRBV19 to TRBJ1-2; the match to TRBD1 covers 8 bases. V gave up 9 bases and J gave up 4 bases; unmatched junction bases: 10. CDR1 LNHDA and CDR2 SQIVND come from the germline V gene (reference sequence). This CDR3 has 14 residues. The CDR3 DNA reads as TGTGCCAGCCAACAGGGGGAGGTGAGCTATGGCTACACCTTC. This gives the protein CASQQGEVSYGYTF. The variable domain in full, with the rest retrieved from reference TRBV19 and TRBJ1-2, is DGGITQSPKYLFRKEGQNVTLSCEQNLNHDAMYWYRQDPGQGLRLIYYSQIVNDFQKGDIAEGYSVSREKKESFPLTVTSAQKNPTAFYLCASQQGEVSYGYTFGSGTRLTVV.

The chain employs TRBV7-2 and TRBJ1-2; D remains unclear. This CDR3 is 14 amino acids long. The V gene's germline CDR1 is SGHTA and CDR2 FQGNSA. V was shortened by 3 bases and J by 2 bases, with 10 bases between the two germline ends. The CDR3 sequence is CASSLGSPNYGYTF. In DNA, the CDR3 is TGTGCCAGCAGCTTGGGGAGCCCAAACTATGGCTACACCTTC.

V and J are TRBV9 and TRBJ2-7, with 7 bases identical to TRBD1. CDR1 and CDR2 (germline): SGDLS, YYNGEE. The CDR3 contains 14 residues. The trim removed 4 bases at V and 4 bases at J, leaving 8 bases unmatched. This chain's CDR3 is CASSPGQARYEQYF. Written as DNA, the CDR3 is TGTGCCAGCAGCCCCGGACAGGCCCGTTACGAGCAGTACTTC.

V is TRBV5-6 and J is TRBJ1-2; 9 bases match TRBD1. The CDR3 has 16 residues. Looked up from germline, CDR1 is SGHDT and CDR2 is YYEEEE. The ends lost 0 bases at V and 5 bases at J; junction bases unmatched: 8. The CDR3 coding sequence is TGTGCCAGCAGCTTGGCTGGAGACAGGGGGTCATATGGCTACACCTTC. As protein: CASSLAGDRGSYGYTF.

The chain couples TRBV19 to TRBJ2-5; 9 bases line up with TRBD2. The CDR3 consists of 13 residues. The V gene's germline CDR1 is LNHDA and CDR2 SQIVND (reference sequence). J gave up 5 bases and V 3 bases, and 1 base lay outside the gene matches. CDR3: CASSILAGETQYF. The CDR3 DNA sequence: TGTGCCAGTAGTATTCTAGCGGGGGAGACCCAGTACTTC.

The rearrangement links TRBV9 to TRBJ2-5; possible D gene TRBD2, 5 bases. The V end lost 2 bases, the J end lost 5 bases, and 16 bases lay between the germline ends. The CDR3 is 15 amino acids. The germline gives CDR1 SGDLS, CDR2 YYNGEE. The CDR3 coding sequence is TGTGCCAGCAGCGTTAGGAGTGGCCCTAGCGAGACCCAGTACTTC. Residues: CASSVRSGPSETQYF.

This clone has only one observation. The CDR3 is CASSVVPEGGNEQFF. The CDR3 DNA reads as TGTGCCAGCAGCGTAGTTCCGGAAGGGGGTAATGAGCAGTTCTTC. V gene TRBV9 combines with J gene TRBJ2-1; possibly TRBD1 for D (6 bases). The CDR3 consists of 15 residues. V shed 0 bases and J shed 7 bases, with 14 bases lying between them. Germline loops: CDR1 SGDLS, CDR2 YYNGEE.

The rearrangement joins TRBV5-1 to TRBJ1-1; D might be TRBD1 (6 bases). The CDR3 totals 14 residues. Trimming removed 4 bases from V and 8 bases from J, with 18 bases in between. In germline, CDR1 is SGHRS, CDR2 YFSETQ. The CDR3 protein is CASSPRTDGGEAFF. The DNA for the CDR3 is TGCGCCAGCAGCCCCAGGACAGATGGGGGCGAAGCTTTCTTT. The whole variable domain, remainder taken from reference TRBV5-1 and TRBJ1-1, is KAGVTQTPRYLIKTRGQQVTLSCSPISGHRSVSWYQQTPGQGLQFLFEYFSETQRNKGNFPGRFSGRQFSNSRSEMNVSTLELGDSALYLCASSPRTDGGEAFFGQGTRLTVV.

V and J are TRBV6-1 and TRBJ1-1; D ambiguous. CDR1 and CDR2 from the germline V gene are MNHNS and SASEGT. The length of the CDR3 is 13 residues. The V end was cut by 4 bases, the J end by 2 bases, with 8 bases between. CDR3 bases: TGTGCCAGCAGTGTGCAACAAAACACTGAAGCTTTCTTT. Translating gives CASSVQQNTEAFF.

The chain uses TRBV7-2 and TRBJ1-2; D is perhaps TRBD1 (5 bases). The CDR3 has 13 amino acids. Trimming left V 5 bases short and J 0 bases short, with 7 bases between. Germline loops: CDR1 SGHTA, CDR2 FQGNSA. The chain's CDR3 is CASSKTANYGYTF. The CDR3 nucleotides are TGTGCCAGCAGCAAGACAGCTAACTATGGCTACACCTTC.

Written as DNA, the CDR3 is TGTGCCAGCAGCGTAGGGTTCATGAGCTCCTACGAGCAGTACTTC. Translation: CASSVGFMSSYEQYF. The J gene is TRBJ2-7, the V gene TRBV9; the D is unclear. V was trimmed by 0 bases and J by 0 bases, leaving 10 bases between them. CDR3 length equals 15 residues. Germline CDR1 reads SGDLS; CDR2 reads YYNGEE.